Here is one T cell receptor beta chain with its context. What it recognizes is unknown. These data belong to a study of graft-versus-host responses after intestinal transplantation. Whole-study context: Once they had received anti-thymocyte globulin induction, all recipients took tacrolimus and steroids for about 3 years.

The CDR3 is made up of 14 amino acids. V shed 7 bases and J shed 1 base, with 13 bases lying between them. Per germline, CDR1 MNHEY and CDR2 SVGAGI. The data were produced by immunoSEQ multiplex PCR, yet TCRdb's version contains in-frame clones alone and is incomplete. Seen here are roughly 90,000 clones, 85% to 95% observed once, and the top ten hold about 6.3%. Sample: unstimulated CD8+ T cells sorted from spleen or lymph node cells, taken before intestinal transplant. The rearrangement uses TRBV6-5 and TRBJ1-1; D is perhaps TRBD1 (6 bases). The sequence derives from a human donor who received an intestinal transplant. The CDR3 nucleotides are TGTGCCAGCACCTCCGAGGGGGAGAACACTGAAGCTTTCTTT. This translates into CASTSEGENTEAFF.